This is a list of T cell receptor beta chains from one sample in a study of human T cells and chemical hapten exposure. TCRdb itself ran the 5' RACE reads through MiXCR, one entry per CDR3 protein. There are tens of thousands of distinct CDR3 sequences in the sample; 6% to 8.5% occur only once, and roughly 2.4% lies in the top ten. Source of these receptors: a male donor in good health. CDR3s include the opening cysteine and the closing phenylalanine or tryptophan. The D gene is left open where the match is weak. Clone size is shown for a subset of rows, as once, few, many or a class of expanded clone.

d_gene: -; j_gene: TRBJ1-5; v_gene: TRBV30; len: 14; abundance: -; CDR3nt: TGTGCCTGGAGTGTTGCCAGGGTCCGTCAGCCCCAGCATTTT; CDR3aa: CAWSVARVRQPQHF
d_gene: -; j_gene: TRBJ2-2; v_gene: TRBV29-1; len: 11; abundance: few; CDR3nt: TGCAGCGCCGGACCGGCCGGGGAGCTGTTTTTT; CDR3aa: CSAGPAGELFF
d_gene: -; j_gene: TRBJ2-3; v_gene: TRBV7-9; len: 15; abundance: -; CDR3nt: TGTGCCAGCACCCTCTGGGTAGAGGACACAGATACGCAGTATTTT; CDR3aa: CASTLWVEDTDTQYF
d_gene: TRBD1; j_gene: TRBJ2-3; v_gene: TRBV2; len: 15; abundance: many; CDR3nt: TGTGCCAGCAGACAGGGGGCGAAGGGCACAGATACGCAGTATTTT; CDR3aa: CASRQGAKGTDTQYF
d_gene: -; j_gene: TRBJ1-4; v_gene: TRBV5-1; len: 16; abundance: -; CDR3nt: TGCGCCAGCAGCCCCGAGGGGGGCTTAACTAATGAAAAACTGTTTTTT; CDR3aa: CASSPEGGLTNEKLFF
d_gene: -; j_gene: TRBJ1-5; v_gene: TRBV6-5; len: 16; abundance: few; CDR3nt: TGTGCCAGCAGTCCCCTATGGGACGGCTTCAATCAGCCCCAGCATTTT; CDR3aa: CASSPLWDGFNQPQHF
d_gene: -; j_gene: TRBJ1-1; v_gene: TRBV6-6; len: 14; abundance: few; CDR3nt: TGTGCCAGCAGTCGAGGGAGTTCCCGGACTGAAGCTTTCTTT; CDR3aa: CASSRGSSRTEAFF
d_gene: TRBD1; j_gene: TRBJ1-5; v_gene: TRBV12-5; len: 14; abundance: -; CDR3nt: TGTGCTAGTGGTTTCACAGGGGGCCATCAGCCCCAGCATTTT; CDR3aa: CASGFTGGHQPQHF
d_gene: TRBD1; j_gene: TRBJ2-1; v_gene: TRBV7-9; len: 16; abundance: -; CDR3nt: TGTGCCAGCAGCTTTCCGTGGACAGGGATTTACAATGAGCAGTTCTTC; CDR3aa: CASSFPWTGIYNEQFF
d_gene: -; j_gene: TRBJ2-7; v_gene: TRBV20-1; len: 15; abundance: many; CDR3nt: TGCAGTGCGCGTCCTTCCATGGGCGGAGACTACGAGCAGTACTTC; CDR3aa: CSARPSMGGDYEQYF
d_gene: -; j_gene: TRBJ1-1; v_gene: TRBV20-1; len: 13; abundance: -; CDR3nt: TGCAGTGCTGGCGGGACATTGAACACTGAAGCTTTCTTT; CDR3aa: CSAGGTLNTEAFF
d_gene: TRBD2; j_gene: TRBJ2-3; v_gene: TRBV5-1; len: 16; abundance: many; CDR3nt: TGCGCCAGCAGCTCAAATAGCGGGAGCGGGGGAGATACGCAGTATTTT; CDR3aa: CASSSNSGSGGDTQYF
d_gene: TRBD1; j_gene: TRBJ1-1; v_gene: TRBV13; len: 15; abundance: few; CDR3nt: TGTGCCAGCAGCTTAGACGACAGGGATTGGAATGAAGCTTTCTTT; CDR3aa: CASSLDDRDWNEAFF
d_gene: -; j_gene: TRBJ2-1; v_gene: TRBV9; len: 16; abundance: many; CDR3nt: TGTGCCAGCAGCGTATTGTCGGGGGGCGCCTACAATGAGCAGTTCTTC; CDR3aa: CASSVLSGGAYNEQFF
d_gene: TRBD2; j_gene: TRBJ2-3; v_gene: TRBV27; len: 19; abundance: -; CDR3nt: TGTGCCAGTCGAGCAGTTTTAGGAACGGGAGCGGGGCTTATGGATACGCAGTATTTT; CDR3aa: CASRAVLGTGAGLMDTQYF
d_gene: TRBD1; j_gene: TRBJ1-2; v_gene: TRBV20-1; len: 16; abundance: -; CDR3nt: TGCAGTGCTAGAGTGGCTCCGGGACAGGACACCTATGGCTACACCTTC; CDR3aa: CSARVAPGQDTYGYTF
d_gene: TRBD2; j_gene: TRBJ2-3; v_gene: TRBV7-9; len: 17; abundance: many; CDR3nt: TGTGCCAGCAGCTTAGCCGTAGCGGGAGTCGTCACAGATACGCAGTATTTT; CDR3aa: CASSLAVAGVVTDTQYF
d_gene: -; j_gene: TRBJ1-1; v_gene: TRBV7-6; len: 14; abundance: many; CDR3nt: TGTGCCAGCAGCTTGGACGGGCCGTACACTGAAGCTTTCTTT; CDR3aa: CASSLDGPYTEAFF
d_gene: -; j_gene: TRBJ1-1; v_gene: TRBV19; len: 17; abundance: -; CDR3nt: TGTGCCAGTAGTGGAGCTTGGACGACTGGCATGAACACTGAAGCTTTCTTT; CDR3aa: CASSGAWTTGMNTEAFF
d_gene: -; j_gene: TRBJ1-1; v_gene: TRBV7-9; len: 15; abundance: many; CDR3nt: TGTGCCAGCAGCTTATCGGCAGGGGTTCGAACTGAAGCTTTCTTT; CDR3aa: CASSLSAGVRTEAFF
d_gene: TRBD1; j_gene: TRBJ1-1; v_gene: TRBV28; len: 15; abundance: -; CDR3nt: TGTGCCAGCAGTTTCGGGACAGGGGGAGGGACTGAAGCTTTCTTT; CDR3aa: CASSFGTGGGTEAFF
d_gene: -; j_gene: TRBJ1-3; v_gene: TRBV12-3/TRBV12-4; len: 10; abundance: many; CDR3nt: TGTGCCAGCAGTCGAAACACCATATATTTT; CDR3aa: CASSRNTIYF